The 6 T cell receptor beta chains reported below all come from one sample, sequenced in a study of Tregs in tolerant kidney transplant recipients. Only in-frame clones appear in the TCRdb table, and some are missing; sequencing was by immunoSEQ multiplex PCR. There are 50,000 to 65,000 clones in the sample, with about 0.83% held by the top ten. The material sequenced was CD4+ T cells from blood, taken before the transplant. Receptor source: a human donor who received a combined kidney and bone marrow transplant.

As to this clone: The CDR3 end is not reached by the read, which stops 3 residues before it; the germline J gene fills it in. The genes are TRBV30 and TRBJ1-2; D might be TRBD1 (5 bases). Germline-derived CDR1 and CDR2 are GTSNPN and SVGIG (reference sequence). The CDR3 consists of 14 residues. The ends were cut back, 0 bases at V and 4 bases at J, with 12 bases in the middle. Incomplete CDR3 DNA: TGTGCCTGGAGTGTAGGTGGGCAGGGCTATGGC. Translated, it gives CAWSVGGQGYG. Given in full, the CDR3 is CAWSVGGQGYGYTF.

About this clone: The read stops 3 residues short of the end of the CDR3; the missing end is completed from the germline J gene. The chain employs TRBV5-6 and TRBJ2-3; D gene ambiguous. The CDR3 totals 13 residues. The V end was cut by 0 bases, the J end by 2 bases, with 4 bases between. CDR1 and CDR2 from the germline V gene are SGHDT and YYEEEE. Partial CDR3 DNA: TGTGCCAGCAGCTTGGACATCACAGATACG. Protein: CASSLDITDT. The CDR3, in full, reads CASSLDITDTQYF.

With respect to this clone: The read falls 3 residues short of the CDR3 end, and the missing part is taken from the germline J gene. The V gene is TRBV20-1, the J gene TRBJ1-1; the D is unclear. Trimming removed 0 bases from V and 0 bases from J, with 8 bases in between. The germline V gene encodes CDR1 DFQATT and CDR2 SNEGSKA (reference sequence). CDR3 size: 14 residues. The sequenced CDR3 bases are TGCAGTGCTAGAGAAGTCGCGATGAACACTGAA. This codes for CSAREVAMNTE. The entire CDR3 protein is CSAREVAMNTEAFF.

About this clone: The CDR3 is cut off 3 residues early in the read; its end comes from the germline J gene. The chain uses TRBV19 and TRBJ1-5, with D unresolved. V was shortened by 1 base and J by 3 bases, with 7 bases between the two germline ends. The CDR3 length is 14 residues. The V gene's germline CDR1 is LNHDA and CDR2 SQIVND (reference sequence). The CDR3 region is CASSIGAVNQPQHF. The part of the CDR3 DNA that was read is TGTGCCAGTAGTATAGGGGCAGTCAATCAGCCC.

CDR3 bases read: TGTGCCAGCAGCTTCGACAGAAAAAGCACAGATACG. The encoded protein is CASSFDRKSTDT. The CDR3 in its entirety is CASSFDRKSTDTQYF. The rearrangement links TRBV7-9 to TRBJ2-3; maybe TRBD1 (5 bases). Read coverage stops 3 residues before the CDR3 terminus; the germline J gene supplies the remainder. The V gene's germline CDR1 is SEHNR and CDR2 FQNEAQ (reference sequence). Trimming removed 3 bases from V and 0 bases from J, with 10 bases in between. CDR3 length: 15 residues.

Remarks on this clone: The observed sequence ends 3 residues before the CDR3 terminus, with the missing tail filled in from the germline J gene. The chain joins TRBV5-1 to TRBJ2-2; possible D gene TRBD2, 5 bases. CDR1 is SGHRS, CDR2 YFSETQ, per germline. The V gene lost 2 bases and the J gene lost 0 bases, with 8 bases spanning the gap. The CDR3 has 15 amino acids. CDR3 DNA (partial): TGCGCCAGCAGCTTTGAGGGCCCGAACACCGGGGAG. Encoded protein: CASSFEGPNTGE. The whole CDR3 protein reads CASSFEGPNTGELFF.